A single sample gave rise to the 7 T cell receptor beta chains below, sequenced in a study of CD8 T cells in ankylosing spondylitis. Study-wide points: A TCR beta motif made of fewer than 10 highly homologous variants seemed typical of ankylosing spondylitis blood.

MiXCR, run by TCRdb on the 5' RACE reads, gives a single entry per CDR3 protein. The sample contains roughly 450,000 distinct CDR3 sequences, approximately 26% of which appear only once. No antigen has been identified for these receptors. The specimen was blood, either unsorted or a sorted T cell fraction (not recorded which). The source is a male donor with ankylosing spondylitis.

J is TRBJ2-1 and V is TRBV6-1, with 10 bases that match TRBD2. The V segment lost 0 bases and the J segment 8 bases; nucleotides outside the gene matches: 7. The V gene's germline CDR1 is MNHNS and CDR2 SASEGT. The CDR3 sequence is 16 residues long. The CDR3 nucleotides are TGTGCCAGCAGTGAAGCACTTCCAGCGGGAGGGCATGAGCAGTTCTTC. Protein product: CASSEALPAGGHEQFF.

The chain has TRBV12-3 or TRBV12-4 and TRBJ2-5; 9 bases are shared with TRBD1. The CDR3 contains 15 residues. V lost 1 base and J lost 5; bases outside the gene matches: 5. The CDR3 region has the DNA TGTGCCAGCAGTTTAGGGGACAGGGATGAGGAGACCCAGTACTTC. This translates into CASSLGDRDEETQYF.

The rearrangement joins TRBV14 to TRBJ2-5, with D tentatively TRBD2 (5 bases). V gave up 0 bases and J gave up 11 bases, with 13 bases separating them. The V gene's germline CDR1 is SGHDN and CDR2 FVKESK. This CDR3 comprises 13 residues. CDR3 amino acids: CASSQDRFSGQYF. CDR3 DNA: TGTGCCAGCAGCCAAGACAGGTTCTCGGGGCAGTACTTC.

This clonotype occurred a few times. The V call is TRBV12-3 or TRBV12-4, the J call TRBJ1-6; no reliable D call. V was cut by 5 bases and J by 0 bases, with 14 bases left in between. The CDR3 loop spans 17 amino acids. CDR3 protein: CASSIGPASSYNSPLHF. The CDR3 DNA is TGTGCCAGCAGTATAGGGCCGGCAAGCTCCTATAATTCACCCCTCCACTTT.

This CDR3 reads CASSLIGWTEAFF. The DNA for the CDR3 is TGTGCCAGCAGTTTAATCGGGTGGACTGAAGCTTTCTTT. The genes are TRBV27 and TRBJ1-1, with no clear D. The V end was cut by 2 bases, the J end by 5 bases, with 9 bases between. Germline V gene lookup returns CDR1 MNHEY and CDR2 SMNVEV (reference sequence). The CDR3 runs 13 residues.

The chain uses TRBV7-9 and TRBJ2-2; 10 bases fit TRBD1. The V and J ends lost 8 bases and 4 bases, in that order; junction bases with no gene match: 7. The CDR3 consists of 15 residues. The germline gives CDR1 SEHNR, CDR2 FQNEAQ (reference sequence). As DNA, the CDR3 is TGTGCCAGCGGCTCCGGGACAGGGGCCACCGGGGAGCTGTTTTTT. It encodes CASGSGTGATGELFF.

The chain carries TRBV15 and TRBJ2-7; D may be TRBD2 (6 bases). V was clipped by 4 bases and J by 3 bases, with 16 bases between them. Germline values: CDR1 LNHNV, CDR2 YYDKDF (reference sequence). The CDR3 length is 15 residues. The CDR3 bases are TGTGCCACCAGCATCGGGGGTGGGGACCGCTACGAGCAGTACTTC. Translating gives CATSIGGGDRYEQYF.